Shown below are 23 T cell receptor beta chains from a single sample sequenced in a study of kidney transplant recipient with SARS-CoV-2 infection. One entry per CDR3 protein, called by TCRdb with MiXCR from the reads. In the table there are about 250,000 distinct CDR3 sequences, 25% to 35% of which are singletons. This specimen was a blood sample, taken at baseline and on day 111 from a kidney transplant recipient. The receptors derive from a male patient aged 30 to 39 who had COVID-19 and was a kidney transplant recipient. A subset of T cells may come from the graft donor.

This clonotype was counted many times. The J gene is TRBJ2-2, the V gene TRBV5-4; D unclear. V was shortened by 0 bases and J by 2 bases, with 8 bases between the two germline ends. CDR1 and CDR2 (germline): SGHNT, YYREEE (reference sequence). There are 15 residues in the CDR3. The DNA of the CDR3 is TGTGCCAGCAGCTTGGGGCAGAGAAACACCGGGGAGCTGTTTTTT. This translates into CASSLGQRNTGELFF. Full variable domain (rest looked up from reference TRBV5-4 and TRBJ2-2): ETGVTQSPTHLIKTRGQQVTLRCSSQSGHNTVSWYQQALGQGPQFIFQYYREEENGRGNFPPRFSGLQFPNYSSELNVNALELDDSALYLCASSLGQRNTGELFFGEGSRLTVL.

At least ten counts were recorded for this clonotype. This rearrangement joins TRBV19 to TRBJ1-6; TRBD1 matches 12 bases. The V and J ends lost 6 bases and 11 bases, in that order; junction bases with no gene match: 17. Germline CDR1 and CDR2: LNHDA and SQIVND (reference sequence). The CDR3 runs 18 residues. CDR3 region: CASSRPHLTGQGATPLHF. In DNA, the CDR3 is TGTGCCAGTAGCCGCCCCCACCTTACGGGACAGGGGGCCACACCCCTCCACTTT.

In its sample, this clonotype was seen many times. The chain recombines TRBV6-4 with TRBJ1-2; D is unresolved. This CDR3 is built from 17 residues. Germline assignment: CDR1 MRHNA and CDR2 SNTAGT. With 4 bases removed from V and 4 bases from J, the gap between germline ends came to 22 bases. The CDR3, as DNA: TGTGCCAGCAGTGGAGAGAGCTCACACGGAAAGACCTATGGCTACACCTTC. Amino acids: CASSGESSHGKTYGYTF.

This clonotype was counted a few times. CDR3 region: CASSLGTGKMNTEAFF. Written as DNA, the CDR3 is TGTGCCAGCAGCTTAGGTACAGGGAAGATGAACACTGAAGCTTTCTTT. The chain joins TRBV7-8 to TRBJ1-1; tentative D call: TRBD1 (6 bases). Per the germline V gene, CDR1 is SGHVS and CDR2 is FQNEAQ. With 1 base removed from V and 0 bases from J, the gap between germline ends came to 12 bases. The CDR3 runs 16 residues.

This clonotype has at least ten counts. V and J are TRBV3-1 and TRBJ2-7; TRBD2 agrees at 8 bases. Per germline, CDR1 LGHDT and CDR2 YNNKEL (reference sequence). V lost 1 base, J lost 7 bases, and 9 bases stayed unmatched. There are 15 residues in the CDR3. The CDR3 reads CASSQGFISGKEQYF. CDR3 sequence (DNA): TGTGCCAGCAGCCAAGGATTTATTAGCGGGAAGGAGCAGTACTTC.

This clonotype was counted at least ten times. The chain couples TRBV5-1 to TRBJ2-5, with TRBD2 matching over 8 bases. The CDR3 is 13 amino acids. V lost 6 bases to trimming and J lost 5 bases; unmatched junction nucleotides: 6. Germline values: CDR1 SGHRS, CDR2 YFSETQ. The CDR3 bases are TGCGCCAGCATCTCCGGGGGGGGCGAGACCCAGTACTTC. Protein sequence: CASISGGGETQYF.

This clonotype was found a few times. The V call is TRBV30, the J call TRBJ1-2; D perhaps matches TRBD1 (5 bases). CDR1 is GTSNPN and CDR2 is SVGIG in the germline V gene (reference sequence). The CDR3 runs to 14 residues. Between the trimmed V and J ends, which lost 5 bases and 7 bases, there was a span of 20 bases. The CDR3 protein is CAWARDGSVSGYTF. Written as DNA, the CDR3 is TGTGCCTGGGCAAGGGACGGATCAGTTAGTGGCTACACCTTC. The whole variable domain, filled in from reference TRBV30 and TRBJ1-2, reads SQTIHQWPATLVQPVGSPLSLECTVEGTSNPNLYWYRQAAGRGLQLLFYSVGIGQISSEVPQNLSASRPQDRQFILSSKKLLLSDSGFYLCAWARDGSVSGYTFGSGTRLTVV.

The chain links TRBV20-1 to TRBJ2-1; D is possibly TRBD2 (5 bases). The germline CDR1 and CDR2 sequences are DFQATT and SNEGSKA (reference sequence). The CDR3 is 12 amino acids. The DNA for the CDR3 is TGCAGGGCGGGCTCCGGAGACAATGAGCAGTTCTTC. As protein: CRAGSGDNEQFF.

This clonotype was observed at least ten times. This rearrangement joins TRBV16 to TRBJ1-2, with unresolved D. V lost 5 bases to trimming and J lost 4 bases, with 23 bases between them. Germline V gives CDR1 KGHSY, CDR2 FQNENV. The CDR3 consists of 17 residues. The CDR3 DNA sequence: TGTGCCAGCAGCGGGTTTGTGGTCGTTAGAAAGACCTATGGCTACACCTTC. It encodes CASSGFVVVRKTYGYTF. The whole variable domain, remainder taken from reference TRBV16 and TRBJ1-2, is GEEVAQTPKHLVRGEGQKAKLYCAPIKGHSYVFWYQQVLKNEFKFLISFQNENVFDETGMPKERFSAKCLPNSPCSLEIQATKLEDSAVYFCASSGFVVVRKTYGYTFGSGTRLTVV.

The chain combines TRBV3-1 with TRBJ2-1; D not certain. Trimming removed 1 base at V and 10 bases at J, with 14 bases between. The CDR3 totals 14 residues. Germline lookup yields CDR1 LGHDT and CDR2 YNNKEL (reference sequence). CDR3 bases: TGTGCCAGCAGCCAAGCGAATTCAGGCGTCGAGCAGTTCTTC. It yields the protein CASSQANSGVEQFF.

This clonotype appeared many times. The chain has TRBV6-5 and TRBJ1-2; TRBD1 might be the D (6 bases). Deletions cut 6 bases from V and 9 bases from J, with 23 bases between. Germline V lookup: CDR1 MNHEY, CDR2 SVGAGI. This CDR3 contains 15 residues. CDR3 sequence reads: CASRLRQEPTNSYTF. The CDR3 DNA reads TGTGCCAGCAGACTTAGACAGGAGCCCACTAATAGCTACACCTTC.

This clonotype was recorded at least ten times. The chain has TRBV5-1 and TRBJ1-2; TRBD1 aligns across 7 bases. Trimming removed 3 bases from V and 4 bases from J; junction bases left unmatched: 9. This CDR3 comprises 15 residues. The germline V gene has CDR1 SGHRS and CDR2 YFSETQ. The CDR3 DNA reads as TGCGCCAGCAGCTCGGGGGGACAGCTCCTCTATGGCTACACCTTC. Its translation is CASSSGGQLLYGYTF. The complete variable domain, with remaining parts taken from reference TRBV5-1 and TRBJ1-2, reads KAGVTQTPRYLIKTRGQQVTLSCSPISGHRSVSWYQQTPGQGLQFLFEYFSETQRNKGNFPGRFSGRQFSNSRSEMNVSTLELGDSALYLCASSSGGQLLYGYTFGSGTRLTVV.

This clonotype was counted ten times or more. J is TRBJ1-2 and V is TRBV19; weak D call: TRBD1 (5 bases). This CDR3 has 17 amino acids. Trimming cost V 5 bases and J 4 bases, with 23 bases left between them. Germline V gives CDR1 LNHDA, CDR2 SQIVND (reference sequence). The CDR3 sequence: CASSHSRTNRKTYGYTF. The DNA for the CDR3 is TGTGCCAGTAGTCATAGTCGGACAAATCGAAAGACCTATGGCTACACCTTC.

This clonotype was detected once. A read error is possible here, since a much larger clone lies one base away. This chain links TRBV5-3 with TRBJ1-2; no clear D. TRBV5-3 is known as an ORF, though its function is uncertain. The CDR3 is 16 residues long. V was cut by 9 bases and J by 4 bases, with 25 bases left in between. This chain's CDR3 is CAKTCGVVRKTYGYTF. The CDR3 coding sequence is TGTGCCAAAACATGCGGAGTGGTGAGAAAGACCTATGGCTACACCTTC.

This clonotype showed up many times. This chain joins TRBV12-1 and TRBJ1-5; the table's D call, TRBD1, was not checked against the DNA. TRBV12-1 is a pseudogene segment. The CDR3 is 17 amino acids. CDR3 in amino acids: CASSFGGRFPYNQPQHF. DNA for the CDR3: TGTGCCAGCAGCTTTGGGGGCCGGTTCCCCTACAATCAGCCCCAGCATTTT.

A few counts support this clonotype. The CDR3 loop reads CASSAQAEAFF. Written as DNA, the CDR3 is TGTGCCAGCAGCGCACAAGCTGAAGCTTTCTTT. The V call is TRBV6-5, the J call TRBJ1-1; D is undetermined. The V gene's germline CDR1 is MNHEY and CDR2 SVGAGI. The CDR3 runs 11 residues. Trimming pared 6 bases from V and 6 bases from J, leaving 8 bases between.

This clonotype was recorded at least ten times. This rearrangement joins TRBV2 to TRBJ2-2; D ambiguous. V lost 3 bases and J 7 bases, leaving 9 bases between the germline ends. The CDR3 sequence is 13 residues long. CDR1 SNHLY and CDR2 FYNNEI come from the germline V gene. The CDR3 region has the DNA TGTGCCAGCAGTGAGGTTGGAGTCGGGGAGCTGTTTTTT. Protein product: CASSEVGVGELFF. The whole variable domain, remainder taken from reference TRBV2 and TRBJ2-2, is EPEVTQTPSHQVTQMGQEVILRCVPISNHLYFYWYRQILGQKVEFLVSFYNNEISEKSEIFDDQFSVERPDGSNFTLKIRSTKLEDSAMYFCASSEVGVGELFFGEGSRLTVL.

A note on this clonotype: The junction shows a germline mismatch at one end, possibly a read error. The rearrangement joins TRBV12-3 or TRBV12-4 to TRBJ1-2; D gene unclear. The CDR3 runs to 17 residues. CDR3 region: CASSIRHSFRKTYGYIF. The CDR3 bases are TGTGCCAGCAGTATTCGCCACAGCTTCCGAAAGACCTATGGCTACATCTTC.

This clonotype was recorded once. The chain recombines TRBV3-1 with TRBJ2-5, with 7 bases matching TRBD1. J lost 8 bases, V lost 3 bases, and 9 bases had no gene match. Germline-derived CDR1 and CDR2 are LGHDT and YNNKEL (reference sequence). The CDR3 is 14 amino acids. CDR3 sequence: CASSQGDSGGTQYF. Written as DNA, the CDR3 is TGTGCCAGCAGCCAGGGGGACAGTGGGGGAACCCAGTACTTC.

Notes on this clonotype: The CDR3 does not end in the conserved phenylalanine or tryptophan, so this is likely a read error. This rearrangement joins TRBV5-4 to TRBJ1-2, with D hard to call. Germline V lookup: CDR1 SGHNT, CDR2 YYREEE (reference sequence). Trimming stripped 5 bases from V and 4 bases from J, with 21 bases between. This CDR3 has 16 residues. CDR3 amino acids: CASRKLVPGKTYGYTL. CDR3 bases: TGTGCCAGCAGGAAGCTCGTACCAGGAAAGACCTATGGCTACACCCTC.

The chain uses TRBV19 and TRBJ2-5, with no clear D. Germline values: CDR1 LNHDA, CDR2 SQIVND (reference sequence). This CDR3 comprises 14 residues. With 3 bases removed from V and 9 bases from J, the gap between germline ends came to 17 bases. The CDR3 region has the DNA TGTGCCAGTAGTATTTCGAGCAAATTTGAGGCCCAGTACTTC. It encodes CASSISSKFEAQYF.

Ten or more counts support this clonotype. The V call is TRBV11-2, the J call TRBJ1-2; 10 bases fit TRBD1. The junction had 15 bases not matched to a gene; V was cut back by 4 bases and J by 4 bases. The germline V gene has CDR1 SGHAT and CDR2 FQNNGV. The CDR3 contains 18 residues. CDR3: CASSSGQGDGGVGYGYTF. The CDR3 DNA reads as TGTGCCAGCAGCTCCGGACAGGGGGATGGGGGTGTGGGCTATGGCTACACCTTC.

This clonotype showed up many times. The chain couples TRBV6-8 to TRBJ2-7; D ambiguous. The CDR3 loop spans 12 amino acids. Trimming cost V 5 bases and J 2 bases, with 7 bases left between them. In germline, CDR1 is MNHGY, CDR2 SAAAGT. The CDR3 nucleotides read TGTGCCAGCAGTGTGAGCACCTACGAGCAGTACTTC. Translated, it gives CASSVSTYEQYF.